Given below is one T cell receptor (beta chain) in context. Only a few counts were recorded for this clonotype. What this receptor recognizes is not known. There are no base qualities to consult, and no much larger clone falls within one base. The data were taken from a study (dated by TCRdb to about 2016). Libraries were constructed by RT-PCR. The sequencer was an Illumina MiSeq. Starting from the raw public reads, TCRdb applied fastp trimming at Q25, assembled clones with MiXCR and retained in-frame beta chains. All rows with the same CDR3 protein become a single entry with the most common DNA and genes. The sample profile shows more than 550,000 distinct CDR3 sequences; 11% to 15% of them were found once. 3.6% of the sample rests with the top ten. Trimming takes 4 bases off V and 4 bases off J; junction bases not matched to a gene: 10. The germline V gene gives CDR1 as SGHAT and CDR2 as FQNNGV. The CDR3 runs 18 amino acids, cysteine and phenylalanine included. Kept here is only the CDR3 DNA, which spans 54 bases and is read in frame from base 1.

The sample comprised memory CD4+ T cells from blood. The chain links TRBV11-2 with TRBJ2-5; TRBD2 agrees with 15 junctional bases. The sequence was collected from a female donor in good health, serving as a healthy control. The nucleotides read TGTGCCAGCAGCTCAGGAGAGGGACTAGCGGGAGGAGGAGAGACCCAGTACTTC. This is translated as CASSSGEGLAGGGETQYF.